A single sample is the source of the 15 T cell receptor beta chains below, sequenced in a study of T and B cells in COVID-19 patients. BIOMED2 TRB-A/B primer pools were used in multiplex TRB PCR. MiXCR, run by TCRdb on the multiplex PCR reads, gives a single entry per CDR3 protein. The data contain about 7,000 distinct CDR3 sequences, approximately 24% of them singletons. TRB was amplified from approximately 250-480 ng of blood genomic DNA. The sample comprised blood. These receptors all come from a human donor who had recovered from COVID-19.

This clonotype is categorized as medium-sized. The rearrangement joins TRBV27 to TRBJ2-2; 10 bases match TRBD1. CDR3 size: 17 residues. Germline V CDR1 and CDR2: MNHEY, SMNVEV (reference sequence). V gave up 5 bases and J gave up 3 bases; unmatched junction bases: 9. This chain's CDR3 is CASSAPGTGVHTGELFF. CDR3 DNA sequence: TGTGCCAGCAGTGCCCCCGGGACAGGGGTTCACACCGGGGAGCTGTTTTTT.

Only a few counts were recorded for this clonotype. The rearrangement uses TRBV14 and TRBJ1-2; D gene ambiguous. V lost 3 bases, J lost 8 bases, and 10 bases lay in between. This CDR3 contains 12 residues. CDR1 and CDR2 from the germline V gene are SGHDN and FVKESK. The CDR3 coding sequence is TGTGCCAGCAGCCAGAACCTGGGAGGCTACACCTTC. It specifies CASSQNLGGYTF.

On this clonotype itself: A read error may account for a junction end that differs from germline. This chain uses TRBV6-5 with TRBJ1-1, with D uncertain. Per germline, CDR1 MNHEY and CDR2 SVGAGI. The CDR3 is 13 amino acids. The DNA for the CDR3 is TGTGTCAGCAGACGCACGGTGAACACTGAAGCTTTCTTT. Protein product: CVSRRTVNTEAFF.

This clonotype rates as large (0.1 to 1%). The chain employs TRBV19 and TRBJ2-2; no firm D call. Germline CDR1 is LNHDA and CDR2 is SQIVND (reference sequence). V was pared by 1 base and J by 0 bases, with 6 bases between. This CDR3 contains 15 residues. CDR3 protein: CASSIVEANTGELFF. The CDR3 nucleotides are TGTGCCAGTAGTATAGTAGAAGCGAACACCGGGGAGCTGTTTTTT.

This clonotype is judged medium-sized. In DNA, the CDR3 is TGTGCCAGCAGCTTCGGGTACAGCGAAGCTTTCTTT. Translating gives CASSFGYSEAFF. The chain carries TRBV5-6 and TRBJ1-1; D is uncertain. Per germline, CDR1 SGHDT and CDR2 YYEEEE. The CDR3 length is 12 residues. V lost 2 bases and J 8 bases, leaving 10 bases between the germline ends.

The chain uses TRBV7-9 and TRBJ2-3, with D possibly being TRBD2 (5 bases). Trimming removed 11 bases from V and 4 bases from J, with 7 bases in between. Germline V lookup: CDR1 SEHNR, CDR2 FQNEAQ (reference sequence). The length of the CDR3 is 10 residues. CDR3 in DNA: TGTGCCGCCGGGGCAGATACGCAGTATTTT. The encoded protein is CAAGADTQYF.

V and J are TRBV6-2 or TRBV6-3 and TRBJ1-1; possible D gene TRBD1, 5 bases. The CDR3 has 12 amino acids. V gave up 5 bases and J gave up 8 bases, with 12 bases separating them. Germline CDR1 and CDR2: MNHEY and SVGEGT. The CDR3: CASSDGGPEAFF. CDR3 DNA: TGTGCCAGCAGTGACGGGGGTCCCGAAGCTTTCTTT.

This clonotype rates as medium-sized. The chain combines TRBV6-1 with TRBJ1-4; 7 bases match TRBD1. The germline CDR1 and CDR2 sequences are MNHNS and SASEGT. This CDR3 has 14 amino acids. The V segment lost 7 bases and the J segment 3 bases; nucleotides outside the gene matches: 5. As DNA, the CDR3 is TGTGCCAGCAAATACAGGGGACCTAATGAAAAACTGTTTTTT. Translation gives CASKYRGPNEKLFF.

This sequence joins TRBV19 and TRBJ2-2; 9 bases fit TRBD1. Germline V gene lookup returns CDR1 LNHDA and CDR2 SQIVND (reference sequence). Trimming at V came to 9 bases and at J to 3 bases, leaving 2 bases not matched to a gene. The CDR3 is 13 amino acids. CDR3 amino acids: CASRDRDTGELFF. CDR3 bases: TGTGCCAGCCGGGACAGGGACACCGGGGAGCTGTTTTTT.

V usage is TRBV20-1 and J usage is TRBJ2-2, with TRBD2 matching 10 bases. The junction had 7 bases not matched to a gene; V was cut back by 6 bases and J by 3 bases. Germline lookup yields CDR1 DFQATT and CDR2 SNEGSKA (reference sequence). The CDR3 contains 15 residues. In nucleotides, the CDR3 is TGCAGTGCCCCGATAGCGGGGGGATACACCGGGGAGCTGTTTTTT. Translating gives CSAPIAGGYTGELFF.

There are many counts of this clonotype. This sequence joins TRBV18 and TRBJ1-2; perhaps TRBD1 as D (5 bases). The CDR3 sequence is 16 residues long. Germline CDR1 is KGHSH and CDR2 is LQKENI. V lost 3 bases and J lost 8, with 22 bases in between. The chain's CDR3 is CASSPSPRGEGGGYTF. CDR3 DNA: TGTGCCAGCTCACCCTCCCCGCGAGGGGAAGGCGGAGGCTACACCTTC.

This chain connects TRBV28 to TRBJ1-6, with TRBD1 as a possible D gene (5 bases). Germline V gene sequence: CDR1 MDHEN, CDR2 SYDVKM. The CDR3 is made up of 11 amino acids. Deletions cut 4 bases from V and 13 bases from J, with 8 bases between. The CDR3 sequence is CASSSRGPLHF. The CDR3 nucleotides read TGTGCCAGCAGTTCTCGGGGGCCCCTCCACTTT.

This chain joins TRBV6-1 and TRBJ1-2; the D gene is possibly TRBD1 (5 bases). Trimming cost V 7 bases and J 6 bases, with 15 bases left between them. CDR1 is MNHNS and CDR2 is SASEGT in the germline V gene. The CDR3 runs to 13 residues. This chain's CDR3 is CASTLERGDGYTF. The CDR3 DNA sequence: TGTGCCAGCACCCTTGAGAGGGGCGATGGCTACACCTTC.

In its sample, this clonotype is medium-sized. The chain carries TRBV6-2 or TRBV6-3 and TRBJ2-5, with a possible D match to TRBD1 (6 bases). The germline V and J ends were trimmed by 7 bases and 3 bases, with 12 bases remaining between them. CDR1 is MNHEY, CDR2 SVGEGT, per germline. The CDR3 extends over 13 amino acids. CDR3 loop: CASKAQGKETQYF. The CDR3 DNA sequence: TGTGCCAGCAAGGCTCAGGGGAAAGAGACCCAGTACTTC.

This clonotype is a singleton in its sample. V gene TRBV28 combines with J gene TRBJ2-4; the match to TRBD1 covers 9 bases. V lost 6 bases, J lost 0 bases, and 3 bases stayed unmatched. The germline CDR1 and CDR2 sequences are MDHEN and SYDVKM. This CDR3 has 15 residues. In nucleotides, the CDR3 is TGTGCCAGCAGAGGACAGGGGAAAGCCAAAAACATTCAGTACTTC. Amino acid sequence: CASRGQGKAKNIQYF.